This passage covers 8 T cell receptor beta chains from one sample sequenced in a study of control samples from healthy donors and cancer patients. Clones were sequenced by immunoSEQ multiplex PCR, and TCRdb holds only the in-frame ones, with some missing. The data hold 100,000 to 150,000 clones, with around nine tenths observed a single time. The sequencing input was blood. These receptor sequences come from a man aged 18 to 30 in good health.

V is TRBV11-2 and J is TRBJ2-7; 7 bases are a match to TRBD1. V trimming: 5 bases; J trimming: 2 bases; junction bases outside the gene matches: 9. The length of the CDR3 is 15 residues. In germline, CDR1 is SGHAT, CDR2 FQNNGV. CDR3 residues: CASSAGTDNTYEQYF. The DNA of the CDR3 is TGTGCCAGCAGCGCAGGGACAGATAATACCTACGAGCAGTACTTC.

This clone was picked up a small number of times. The CDR3 sequence is CASSGGDSSGNTIYF. The CDR3 region has the DNA TGCGCCAGCAGCGGGGGGGACAGCTCTGGAAACACCATATATTTT. This rearrangement joins TRBV5-1 to TRBJ1-3; 7 bases map to TRBD1. This CDR3 comprises 15 residues. CDR1 is SGHRS, CDR2 YFSETQ, per germline. J gave up 0 bases and V 4 bases, and 4 bases lay outside the gene matches.

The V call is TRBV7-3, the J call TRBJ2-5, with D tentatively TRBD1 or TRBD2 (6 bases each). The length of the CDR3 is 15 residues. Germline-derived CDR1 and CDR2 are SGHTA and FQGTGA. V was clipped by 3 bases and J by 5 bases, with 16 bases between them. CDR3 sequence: CASSFVGGQQETQYF. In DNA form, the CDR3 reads TGTGCCAGCAGCTTCGTCGGGGGACAACAGGAGACCCAGTACTTC.

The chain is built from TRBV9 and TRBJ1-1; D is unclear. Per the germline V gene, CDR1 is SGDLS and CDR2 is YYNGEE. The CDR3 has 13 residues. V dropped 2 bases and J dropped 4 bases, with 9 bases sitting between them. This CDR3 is CASSVIEGTEAFF. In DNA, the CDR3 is TGTGCCAGCAGCGTGATCGAGGGCACTGAAGCTTTCTTT.

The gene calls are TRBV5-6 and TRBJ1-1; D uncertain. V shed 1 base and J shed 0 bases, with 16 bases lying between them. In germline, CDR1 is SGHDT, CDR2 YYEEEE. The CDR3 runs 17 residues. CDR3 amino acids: CASSLMRLLAVNTEAFF. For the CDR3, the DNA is TGTGCCAGCAGCTTGATGAGGCTCCTGGCCGTGAACACTGAAGCTTTCTTT.

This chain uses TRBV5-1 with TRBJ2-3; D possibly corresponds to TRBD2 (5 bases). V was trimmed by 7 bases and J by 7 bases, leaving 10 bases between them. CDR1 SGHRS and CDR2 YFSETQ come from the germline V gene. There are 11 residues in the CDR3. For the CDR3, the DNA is TGCGCCAGCCGAGACGGGAATACGCAGTATTTT. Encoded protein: CASRDGNTQYF.

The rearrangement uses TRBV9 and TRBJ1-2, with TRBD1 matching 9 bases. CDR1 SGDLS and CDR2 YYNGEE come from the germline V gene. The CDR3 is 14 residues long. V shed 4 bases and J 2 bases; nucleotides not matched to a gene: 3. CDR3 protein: CASSPGQGNYGYTF. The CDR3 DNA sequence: TGTGCCAGCAGCCCCGGACAGGGGAACTATGGCTACACCTTC.

The CDR3 region is CASSLSSFGDQETQYF. As DNA, the CDR3 is TGTGCCAGCAGCCTCTCTAGTTTCGGCGACCAAGAGACCCAGTACTTC. The chain links TRBV3-1 (or the pseudogene TRBV3-2) to TRBJ2-5, with D unresolved. The CDR3 spans 16 residues. The V gene lost 4 bases and the J gene lost 0 bases, with 15 bases spanning the gap. Germline V gene sequence: CDR1 LGHDT, CDR2 YNNKEL (reference sequence).